The clone carrying this TCR beta chain came up many times. Its specificity is unknown. Germline V gene sequence: CDR1 SQVTM, CDR2 ANQGSEA. The CDR3 is 10 amino acids. The germline V and J ends were trimmed by 4 bases and 9 bases, with 7 bases remaining between them. The sample belongs to a study of CD8 T cells in ankylosing spondylitis. Study results and caveats: Ankylosing spondylitis blood seemed to carry a telltale TCR beta motif made of under ten highly homologous variants. Earlier authors reported some of these motif variants in reactive arthritis synovial fluid and blood. Matched synovial fluid from ankylosing spondylitis patients was reported to be enriched for disease-linked clones.

The authors made TCR beta libraries by quantitative 5'-RACE with molecular barcodes. TCRdb analysed the 5' RACE reads with MiXCR anew, one entry per CDR3 protein. The sample comprises about 320,000 distinct CDR3 sequences, roughly 12% of which are singletons, and roughly 9% rests with the top ten. The chain carries TRBV29-1 and TRBJ2-1, with D unresolved. This TCR was sampled from a female donor with ankylosing spondylitis or in good health (not recorded which). The sequencing sample was made of blood, either unsorted or a sorted T cell fraction (not recorded which). The CDR3 spells CSVVGIEQFF. For the CDR3, the DNA is TGCAGCGTTGTGGGCATTGAGCAGTTCTTC.